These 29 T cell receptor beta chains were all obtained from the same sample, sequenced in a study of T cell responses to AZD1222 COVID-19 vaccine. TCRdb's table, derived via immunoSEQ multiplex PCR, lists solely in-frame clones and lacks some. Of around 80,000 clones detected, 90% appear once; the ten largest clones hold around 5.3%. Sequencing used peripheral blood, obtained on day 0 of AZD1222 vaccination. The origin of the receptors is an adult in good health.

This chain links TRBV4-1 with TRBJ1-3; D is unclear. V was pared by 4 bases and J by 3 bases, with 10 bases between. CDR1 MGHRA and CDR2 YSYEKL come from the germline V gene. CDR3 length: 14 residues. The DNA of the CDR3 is TGCGCCAGCAGCCCGGCCGCGGGTGGAAACACCATATATTTT. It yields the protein CASSPAAGGNTIYF.

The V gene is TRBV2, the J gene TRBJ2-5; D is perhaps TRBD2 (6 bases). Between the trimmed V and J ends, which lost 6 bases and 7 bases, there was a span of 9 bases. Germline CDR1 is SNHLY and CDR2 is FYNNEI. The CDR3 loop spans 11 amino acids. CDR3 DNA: TGTGCCAGCAGGGGGGGTTGGACCCAGTACTTC. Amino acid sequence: CASRGGWTQYF.

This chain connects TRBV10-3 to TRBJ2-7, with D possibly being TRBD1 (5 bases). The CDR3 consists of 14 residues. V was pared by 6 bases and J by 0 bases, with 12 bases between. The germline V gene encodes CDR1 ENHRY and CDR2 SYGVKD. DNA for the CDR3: TGTGCCATCAGGGATACAGGAATCTCCTACGAGCAGTACTTC. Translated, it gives CAIRDTGISYEQYF.

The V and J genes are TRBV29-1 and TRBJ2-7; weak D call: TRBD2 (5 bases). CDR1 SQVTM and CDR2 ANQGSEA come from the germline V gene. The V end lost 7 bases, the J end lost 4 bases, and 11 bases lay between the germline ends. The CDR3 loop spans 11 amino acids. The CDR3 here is CSAQREYEQYF. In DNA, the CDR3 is TGCAGCGCGCAGAGGGAATACGAGCAGTACTTC.

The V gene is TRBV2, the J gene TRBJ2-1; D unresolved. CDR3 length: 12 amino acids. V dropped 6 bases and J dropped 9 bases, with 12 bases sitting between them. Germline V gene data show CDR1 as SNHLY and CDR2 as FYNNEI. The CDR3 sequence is CASSPRKGEQFF. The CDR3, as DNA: TGTGCCAGCAGCCCCCGCAAGGGTGAGCAGTTCTTC.

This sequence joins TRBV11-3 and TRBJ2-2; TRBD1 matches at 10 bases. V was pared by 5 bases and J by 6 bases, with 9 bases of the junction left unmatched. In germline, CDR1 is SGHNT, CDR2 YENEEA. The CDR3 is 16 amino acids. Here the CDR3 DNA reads TGTGCCAGCAGCACAGGGACAGGGGTTAGAGCCGGGGAGCTGTTTTTT. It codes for CASSTGTGVRAGELFF.

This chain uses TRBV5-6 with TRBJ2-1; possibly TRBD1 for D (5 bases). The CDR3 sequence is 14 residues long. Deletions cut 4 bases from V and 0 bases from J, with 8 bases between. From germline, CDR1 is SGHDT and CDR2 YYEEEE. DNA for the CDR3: TGTGCCAGCAGCAGGGGAAACTCCTACAATGAGCAGTTCTTC. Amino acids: CASSRGNSYNEQFF.

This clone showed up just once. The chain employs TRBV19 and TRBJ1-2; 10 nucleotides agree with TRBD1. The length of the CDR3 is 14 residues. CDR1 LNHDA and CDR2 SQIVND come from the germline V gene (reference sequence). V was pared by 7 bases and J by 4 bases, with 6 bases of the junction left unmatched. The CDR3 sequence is CASTPDRGGYGYTF. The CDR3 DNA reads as TGTGCCAGTACCCCGGACAGGGGGGGCTATGGCTACACCTTC.

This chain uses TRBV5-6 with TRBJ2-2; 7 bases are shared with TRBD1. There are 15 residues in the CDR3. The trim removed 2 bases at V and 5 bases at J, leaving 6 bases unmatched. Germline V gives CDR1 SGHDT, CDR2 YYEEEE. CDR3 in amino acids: CASSFDRAQTGELFF. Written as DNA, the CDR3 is TGTGCCAGCAGCTTCGACAGGGCGCAGACCGGGGAGCTGTTTTTT.

CDR3 in DNA: TGTGCCACCAGCAGAGATAACCTGGACACTGAAGCTTTCTTT. Protein: CATSRDNLDTEAFF. The chain is built from TRBV15 and TRBJ1-1; D gene ambiguous. The CDR3 extends over 14 amino acids. CDR1 LNHNV and CDR2 YYDKDF come from the germline V gene (reference sequence). V lost 0 bases and J 3 bases, leaving 8 bases between the germline ends.

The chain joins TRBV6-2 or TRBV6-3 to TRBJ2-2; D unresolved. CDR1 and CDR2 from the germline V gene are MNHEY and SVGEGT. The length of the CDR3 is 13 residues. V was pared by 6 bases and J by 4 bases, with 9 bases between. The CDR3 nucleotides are TGTGCCAGCAGCGATCCCCCCACCGGGGAGCTGTTTTTT. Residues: CASSDPPTGELFF.

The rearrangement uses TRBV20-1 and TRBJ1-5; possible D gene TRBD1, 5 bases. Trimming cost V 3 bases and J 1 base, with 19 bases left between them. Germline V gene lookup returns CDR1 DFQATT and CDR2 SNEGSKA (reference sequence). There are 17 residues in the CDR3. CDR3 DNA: TGCAGTGCTAGTTTGCTGCAGGCGGGGGTCAGCAATCAGCCCCAGCATTTT. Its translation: CSASLLQAGVSNQPQHF.

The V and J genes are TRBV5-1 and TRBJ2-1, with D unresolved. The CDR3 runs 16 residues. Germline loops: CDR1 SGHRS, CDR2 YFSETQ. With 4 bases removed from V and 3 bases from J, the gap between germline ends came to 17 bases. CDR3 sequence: CASSNTDVKIYNEQFF. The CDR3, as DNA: TGCGCCAGCAGCAATACGGACGTCAAGATCTACAATGAGCAGTTCTTC.

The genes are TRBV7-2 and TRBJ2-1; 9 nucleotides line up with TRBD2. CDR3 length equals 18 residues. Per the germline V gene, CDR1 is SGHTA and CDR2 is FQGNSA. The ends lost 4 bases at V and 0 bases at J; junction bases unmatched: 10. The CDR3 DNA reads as TGTGCCAGCAGCTCCCTCGGCGGGGGGGCCAGCTCCTACAATGAGCAGTTCTTC. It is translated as CASSSLGGGASSYNEQFF.

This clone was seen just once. The CDR3 sequence is CASRTASYGYTF. CDR3 DNA: TGTGCCAGCAGAACAGCATCCTATGGCTACACCTTC. The J gene is TRBJ1-2, the V gene TRBV28; D ambiguous. This CDR3 contains 12 residues. The V gene's germline CDR1 is MDHEN and CDR2 SYDVKM. Trimming took 6 bases from V and 4 from J, leaving 9 bases between them.

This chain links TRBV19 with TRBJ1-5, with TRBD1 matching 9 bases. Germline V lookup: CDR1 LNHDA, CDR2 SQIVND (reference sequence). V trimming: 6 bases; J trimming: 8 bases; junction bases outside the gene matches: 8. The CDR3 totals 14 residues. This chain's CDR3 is CASRSGTGSKPQHF. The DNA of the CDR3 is TGTGCCAGTAGGTCCGGGACAGGGTCAAAGCCCCAGCATTTT.

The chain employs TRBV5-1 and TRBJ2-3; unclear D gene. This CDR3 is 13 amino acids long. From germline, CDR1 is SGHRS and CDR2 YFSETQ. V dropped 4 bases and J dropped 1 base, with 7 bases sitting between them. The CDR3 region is CASSLTGTDTQYF. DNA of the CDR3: TGCGCCAGCAGCCTCACGGGCACAGATACGCAGTATTTT.

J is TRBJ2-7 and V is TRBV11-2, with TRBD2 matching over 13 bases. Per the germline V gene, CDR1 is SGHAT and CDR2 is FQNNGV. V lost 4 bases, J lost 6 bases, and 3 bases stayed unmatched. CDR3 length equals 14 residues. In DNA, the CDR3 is TGTGCCAGCAGCTCACTAGCGGGGGGGCGCGAGCAGTACTTC. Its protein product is CASSSLAGGREQYF.

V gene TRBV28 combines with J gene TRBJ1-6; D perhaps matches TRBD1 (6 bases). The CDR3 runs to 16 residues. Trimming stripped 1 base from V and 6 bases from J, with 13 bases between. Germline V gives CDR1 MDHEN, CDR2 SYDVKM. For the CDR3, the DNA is TGTGCCAGCAGTTTATTGAGGCCAGGGGCTAATTCACCCCTCCACTTT. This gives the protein CASSLLRPGANSPLHF.

In DNA, the CDR3 is TGTGCCAGCGTTGACAGGGAACTCTATGGCTACACCTTC. Residues: CASVDRELYGYTF. The chain uses TRBV6-5 and TRBJ1-2, with TRBD1 matching 7 bases. V shed 8 bases and J 4 bases; nucleotides not matched to a gene: 7. This CDR3 is 13 amino acids long. Germline V CDR1 and CDR2: MNHEY, SVGAGI.

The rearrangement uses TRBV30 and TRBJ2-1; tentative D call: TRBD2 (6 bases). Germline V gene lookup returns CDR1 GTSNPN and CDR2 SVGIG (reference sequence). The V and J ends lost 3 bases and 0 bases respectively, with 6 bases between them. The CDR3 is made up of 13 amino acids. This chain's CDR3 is CAWRTSSYNEQFF. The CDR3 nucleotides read TGTGCCTGGAGGACTAGCTCCTACAATGAGCAGTTCTTC.

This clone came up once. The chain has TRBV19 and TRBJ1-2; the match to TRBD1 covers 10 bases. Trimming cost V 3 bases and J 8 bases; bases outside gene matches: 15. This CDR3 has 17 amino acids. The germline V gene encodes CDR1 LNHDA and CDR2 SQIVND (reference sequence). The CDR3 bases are TGTGCCAGTAGTATTGGAGGACAGGGGGGACCTTCGGGCGGCTACACCTTC. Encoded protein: CASSIGGQGGPSGGYTF.

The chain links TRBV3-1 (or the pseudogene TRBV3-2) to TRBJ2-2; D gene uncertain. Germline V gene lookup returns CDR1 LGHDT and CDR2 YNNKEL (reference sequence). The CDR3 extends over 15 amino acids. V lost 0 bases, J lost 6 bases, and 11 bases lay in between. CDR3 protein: CASSQDQGFSGELFF. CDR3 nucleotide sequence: TGTGCCAGCAGCCAAGATCAAGGGTTTTCCGGGGAGCTGTTTTTT.

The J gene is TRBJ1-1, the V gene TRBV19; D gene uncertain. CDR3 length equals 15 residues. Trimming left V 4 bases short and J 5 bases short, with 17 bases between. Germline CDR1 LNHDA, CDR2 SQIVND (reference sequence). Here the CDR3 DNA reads TGTGCCAGTAGTACCGTTTGGCTTGGAACGACTGAAGCTTTCTTT. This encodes CASSTVWLGTTEAFF. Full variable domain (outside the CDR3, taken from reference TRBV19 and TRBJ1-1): DGGITQSPKYLFRKEGQNVTLSCEQNLNHDAMYWYRQDPGQGLRLIYYSQIVNDFQKGDIAEGYSVSREKKESFPLTVTSAQKNPTAFYLCASSTVWLGTTEAFFGQGTRLTVV.

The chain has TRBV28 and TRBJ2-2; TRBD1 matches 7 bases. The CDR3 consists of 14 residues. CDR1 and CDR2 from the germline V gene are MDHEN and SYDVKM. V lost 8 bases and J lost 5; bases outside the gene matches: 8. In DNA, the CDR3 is TGTGCCAGCTGTAGGGGGCAGGGTACCGGGGAGCTGTTTTTT. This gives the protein CASCRGQGTGELFF.

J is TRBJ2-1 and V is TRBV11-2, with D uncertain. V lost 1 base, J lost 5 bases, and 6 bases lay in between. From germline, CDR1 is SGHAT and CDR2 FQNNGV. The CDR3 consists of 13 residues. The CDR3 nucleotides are TGTGCCAGCAGCTTAGGGTACGACAATGAGCAGTTCTTC. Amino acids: CASSLGYDNEQFF. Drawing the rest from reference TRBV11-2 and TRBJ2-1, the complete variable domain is EAGVAQSPRYKIIEKRQSVAFWCNPISGHATLYWYQQILGQGPKLLIQFQNNGVVDDSQLPKDRFSAERLKGVDSTLKIQPAKLEDSAVYLCASSLGYDNEQFFGPGTRLTVL.

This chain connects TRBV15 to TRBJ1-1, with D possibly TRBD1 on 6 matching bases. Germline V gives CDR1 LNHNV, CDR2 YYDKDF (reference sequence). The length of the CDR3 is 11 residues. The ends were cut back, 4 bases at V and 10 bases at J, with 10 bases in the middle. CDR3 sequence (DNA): TGTGCCACCAGCATGGAGGGGGTAGCTTTCTTT. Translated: CATSMEGVAFF.

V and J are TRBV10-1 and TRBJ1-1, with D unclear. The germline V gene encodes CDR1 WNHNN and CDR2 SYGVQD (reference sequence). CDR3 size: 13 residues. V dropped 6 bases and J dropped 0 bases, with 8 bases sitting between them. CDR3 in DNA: TGCGCCAGCAGCCGAAACCTGAACACTGAAGCTTTCTTT. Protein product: CASSRNLNTEAFF.

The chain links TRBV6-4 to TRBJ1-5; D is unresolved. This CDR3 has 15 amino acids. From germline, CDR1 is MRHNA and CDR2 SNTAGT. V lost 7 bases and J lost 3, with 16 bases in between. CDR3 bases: TGTGCCAGCAAAGGTAAACAGCACCACAATCAGCCCCAGCATTTT. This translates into CASKGKQHHNQPQHF.